Below are 25 T cell receptor beta chains sequenced from a single sample in a study of neurological immune-mediated disorders. TCRdb re-called the 5' RACE reads with MiXCR, one entry per CDR3 protein. The sample has about 66,000 distinct CDR3 sequences, nearly 3.5% seen once. The sample consisted of PBMCs. These receptors were collected from a man aged 40-49 years with multiple sclerosis.

This clonotype has a count of ten or more. V is TRBV10-3 and J is TRBJ2-1; D not certain. Germline loops: CDR1 ENHRY, CDR2 SYGVKD. CDR3 length: 16 amino acids. V lost 2 bases and J lost 0, with 11 bases in between. The CDR3 DNA sequence: TGTGCCATCAGTGAGGGAGTTAAGAGCTCCTACAATGAGCAGTTCTTC. Protein: CAISEGVKSSYNEQFF.

This clonotype was detected ten times or more. V and J are TRBV20-1 and TRBJ2-7; 12 nucleotides line up with TRBD2. The CDR3 is made up of 17 amino acids. With 1 base clipped from V and 7 bases from J, the junction kept 14 bases outside the gene matches. CDR1 is DFQATT, CDR2 SNEGSKA, per germline (reference sequence). Here the CDR3 reads CSARGPTRLAGGREQYF. DNA for the CDR3: TGCAGTGCTAGAGGTCCCACCAGGCTAGCGGGAGGGAGGGAGCAGTACTTC.

The chain is built from TRBV5-1 and TRBJ2-3; 8 positions match TRBD1. The germline gives CDR1 SGHRS, CDR2 YFSETQ. This CDR3 has 14 amino acids. The V and J ends lost 4 bases and 5 bases, in that order; junction bases with no gene match: 6. Written as DNA, the CDR3 is TGCGCCAGCAGCCTGGCCGGACAGGGAGATACGCAGTATTTT. It specifies CASSLAGQGDTQYF.

Ten or more counts support this clonotype. J is TRBJ2-3 and V is TRBV10-3, with D tentatively TRBD1 (6 bases). Germline V gene sequence: CDR1 ENHRY, CDR2 SYGVKD. V lost 3 bases, J lost 3 bases, and 16 bases lay in between. The CDR3 spans 16 residues. The CDR3 DNA reads TGTGCCATCAGTGAATACGGACAGAGTGCAACAGATACGCAGTATTTT. Protein product: CAISEYGQSATDTQYF.

This clonotype was detected ten times or more. The genes are TRBV18 and TRBJ1-1, with unresolved D. Germline V gene lookup returns CDR1 KGHSH and CDR2 LQKENI. V lost 0 bases, J lost 12 bases, and 17 bases lay in between. CDR3 size: 14 residues. CDR3 sequence: CASSPPEGFLSSFF. The CDR3 coding sequence is TGTGCCAGCTCACCACCGGAAGGGTTTTTGTCGTCTTTCTTT.

This clonotype has at least ten counts. The chain combines TRBV5-1 with TRBJ2-5; 15 nucleotides match TRBD2. Trimming cost V 4 bases and J 4 bases; bases outside gene matches: 8. Germline CDR1 is SGHRS and CDR2 is YFSETQ. The CDR3 contains 17 residues. CDR3 sequence: CASSHGTSGRTRETQYF. CDR3 sequence (DNA): TGCGCCAGCAGCCACGGGACTAGCGGGAGGACGAGAGAGACCCAGTACTTC. Variable domain in full (rest from reference TRBV5-1 and TRBJ2-5): KAGVTQTPRYLIKTRGQQVTLSCSPISGHRSVSWYQQTPGQGLQFLFEYFSETQRNKGNFPGRFSGRQFSNSRSEMNVSTLELGDSALYLCASSHGTSGRTRETQYFGPGTRLLVL.

There are many counts of this clonotype. The rearrangement links TRBV6-5 to TRBJ2-3; the D is unclear. The CDR3 has 11 residues. CDR1 MNHEY and CDR2 SVGAGI come from the germline V gene. The V end lost 6 bases, the J end lost 3 bases, and 4 bases lay between the germline ends. The CDR3 coding sequence is TGTGCCAGCAGGCTGACAGATACGCAGTATTTT. Translating it yields CASRLTDTQYF.

This clonotype has ten or more counts. The rearrangement joins TRBV11-2 to TRBJ2-4; 7 positions agree with TRBD1. The CDR3 length is 16 residues. Germline trimming cut 1 base from V and 1 base from J; bases unmatched to any gene: 4. The germline V gene has CDR1 SGHAT and CDR2 FQNNGV. The CDR3 DNA reads TGTGCCAGCAGCTTAGGGGACAGCTGGGCCAAAAACATTCAGTACTTC. Translating gives CASSLGDSWAKNIQYF.

In this sample, this clonotype turned up many times. The chain has TRBV5-1 and TRBJ1-1, with a possible D match to TRBD1 (5 bases). The CDR3 totals 14 residues. Germline V gene lookup returns CDR1 SGHRS and CDR2 YFSETQ. Trimming stripped 7 bases from V and 7 bases from J, with 20 bases between. For the CDR3, the DNA is TGCGCCAGCCGCTGGGGGACGCCGGCTCGTGAAGCTTTCTTT. Translation: CASRWGTPAREAFF.

This clonotype came up many times. V usage is TRBV5-5 and J usage is TRBJ2-3; 8 bases are shared with TRBD2. CDR1 and CDR2 from the germline V gene are SGHKS and YYEKEE (reference sequence). V gave up 4 bases and J gave up 4 bases; unmatched junction bases: 5. This CDR3 is 14 amino acids long. The CDR3 coding sequence is TGTGCCAGCAGCGGGACTAGGACGGCAGATACGCAGTATTTT. Translation: CASSGTRTADTQYF.

In this sample, this clonotype turned up many times. This chain links TRBV6-6 with TRBJ2-7, with D possibly matching TRBD1 (6 bases). This CDR3 has 14 amino acids. The V gene's germline CDR1 is MNHNY and CDR2 SVGAGI (reference sequence). The V and J ends lost 0 bases and 6 bases respectively, with 12 bases between them. The DNA for the CDR3 is TGTGCCAGCAGTTACTCCTTGACAGGTCCCGAGCAGTACTTC. Residues: CASSYSLTGPEQYF.

The genes are TRBV24-1 and TRBJ2-1, with D uncertain. Germline V gene data show CDR1 as KGHDR and CDR2 as SFDVKD. This CDR3 is built from 16 residues. The germline V and J ends were trimmed by 5 bases and 9 bases, with 22 bases remaining between them. In DNA form, the CDR3 reads TGTGCCACCAGTGTTTATAGGCTAGGGTCCCCCGGTGAGCAGTTCTTC. It translates to CATSVYRLGSPGEQFF.

Ten or more counts support this clonotype. The CDR3 reads CSARDRDRVEGYTF. CDR3 DNA sequence: TGCAGTGCTAGAGATAGGGACAGGGTGGAAGGCTACACCTTC. J is TRBJ1-2 and V is TRBV20-1, with 9 bases lining up with TRBD1. Germline lookup yields CDR1 DFQATT and CDR2 SNEGSKA (reference sequence). The V gene end was trimmed by 0 bases and the J gene end by 8 bases; junction bases not matched to a gene: 7. CDR3 length: 14 residues.

In its sample, this clonotype was seen many times. The chain has TRBV5-6 and TRBJ2-5; D is perhaps TRBD2 (6 bases). Per germline, CDR1 SGHDT and CDR2 YYEEEE. The ends were cut back, 0 bases at V and 4 bases at J, with 13 bases in the middle. The CDR3 sequence is 15 residues long. The DNA for the CDR3 is TGTGCCAGCAGCTTGGGGCTTCACGGGGGAGAGACCCAGTACTTC. Translation: CASSLGLHGGETQYF.

This clonotype was found many times. This sequence joins TRBV11-2 and TRBJ2-1, with TRBD1 matching over 7 bases. The CDR3 length is 14 residues. V gave up 5 bases and J gave up 10 bases; unmatched junction bases: 11. The germline V gene has CDR1 SGHAT and CDR2 FQNNGV. The CDR3 nucleotides are TGTGCCAGCAGCAAGACCACAGACAGGGAGGAGCAGTTCTTC. Encoded protein: CASSKTTDREEQFF. Filled out from reference TRBV11-2 and TRBJ2-1, the complete variable domain reads EAGVAQSPRYKIIEKRQSVAFWCNPISGHATLYWYQQILGQGPKLLIQFQNNGVVDDSQLPKDRFSAERLKGVDSTLKIQPAKLEDSAVYLCASSKTTDREEQFFGPGTRLTVL.

This clonotype was seen ten or more times. The chain has TRBV12-3 or TRBV12-4 and TRBJ2-6; D is uncertain. Trimming left V 5 bases short and J 3 bases short, with 5 bases between. The CDR3 loop spans 13 amino acids. CDR3 nucleotides: TGTGCCAGCAGTCCAAGTGGGGCCAACGTCCTGACTTTC. Residues: CASSPSGANVLTF.

This clonotype showed up many times. V usage is TRBV20-1 and J usage is TRBJ1-6; D unresolved. Trimming shortened V by 0 bases and J by 8 bases, and 17 bases separated the two germline ends. CDR1 and CDR2 (germline): DFQATT, SNEGSKA (reference sequence). This CDR3 contains 16 residues. CDR3 loop: CSARDSRNPGDSPLHF. In DNA form, the CDR3 reads TGCAGTGCTAGAGATAGCCGAAACCCCGGCGATTCACCCCTCCACTTT.

In regard to this clonotype: This may stem from a read error, because a much larger clone lies one nucleotide away. The chain carries TRBV7-3 and TRBJ2-5, with D perhaps matching TRBD1 (6 bases). CDR3 length: 12 residues. Germline CDR1 and CDR2: SGHTA and FQGTGA. The CDR3, as DNA: TGTGCCAGCAACTTGGTGGGGGACACTAAGTTCTTC. Its translation: CASNLVGDTKFF.

Note on this clonotype: At one end, the junction sequence differs from germline, possibly due to a read error. The rearrangement joins TRBV7-6 to TRBJ2-6; 14 bases are shared with TRBD2. Germline CDR1 reads SGHVS; CDR2 reads FNYEAQ. The CDR3 extends over 20 amino acids. CDR3 nucleotides: TGTGCCAGCAGCTCCCCTCGACTAGCGGGGGGGGCCTCTAGGGCCAACGTCCTGACTTTC. Protein: CASSSPRLAGGASRANVLTF.

This clonotype was counted many times. This sequence joins TRBV5-1 and TRBJ2-2; no clear D gene. CDR1 is SGHRS, CDR2 YFSETQ, per germline. V was clipped by 0 bases and J by 4 bases, with 4 bases between them. The CDR3 runs to 13 residues. The CDR3 nucleotides read TGCGCCAGCAGCTTGGGCTTCACCGGGGAGCTGTTTTTT. It codes for CASSLGFTGELFF.

This clonotype was counted at least ten times. The chain employs TRBV11-2 and TRBJ2-3; 7 bases align to TRBD1. The CDR3 has 14 residues. The V gene end was trimmed by 3 bases and the J gene end by 5 bases; junction bases not matched to a gene: 5. Germline V gives CDR1 SGHAT, CDR2 FQNNGV. The CDR3 sequence is CASSFDRVGDTQYF. In DNA form, the CDR3 reads TGTGCCAGCAGCTTTGACAGGGTCGGAGATACGCAGTATTTT.

This sequence joins TRBV7-2 and TRBJ2-7; D might be TRBD1 or TRBD2, each matching 5 bases. This CDR3 has 15 residues. Germline CDR1 is SGHTA and CDR2 is FQGNSA. With 5 bases removed from V and 1 base from J, the gap between germline ends came to 15 bases. The CDR3: CASSHPGTLSYEQYF. The CDR3 bases are TGTGCCAGCAGCCACCCCGGGACGCTTTCCTACGAGCAGTACTTC.

This clonotype was found many times. The chain couples TRBV5-1 to TRBJ2-1; D not resolved. The germline V gene encodes CDR1 SGHRS and CDR2 YFSETQ. There are 13 residues in the CDR3. The germline V and J ends were trimmed by 0 bases and 4 bases, with 5 bases remaining between them. CDR3 sequence: CASSLEAYNEQFF. The CDR3 DNA is TGCGCCAGCAGCTTGGAAGCTTACAATGAGCAGTTCTTC. The full variable domain, with the rest looked up from reference TRBV5-1 and TRBJ2-1, is KAGVTQTPRYLIKTRGQQVTLSCSPISGHRSVSWYQQTPGQGLQFLFEYFSETQRNKGNFPGRFSGRQFSNSRSEMNVSTLELGDSALYLCASSLEAYNEQFFGPGTRLTVL.

This clonotype was seen many times. This chain joins TRBV20-1 and TRBJ1-2; TRBD1 is a possible D gene (5 bases). Trimming removed 0 bases from V and 4 bases from J, with 18 bases in between. Germline V gene lookup returns CDR1 DFQATT and CDR2 SNEGSKA (reference sequence). CDR3 length equals 16 residues. Here the CDR3 DNA reads TGCAGTGCTAGAGATCTCGACAGCGAGAATTTCTATGGCTACACCTTC. Translating gives CSARDLDSENFYGYTF.

This chain connects TRBV18 to TRBJ1-5; 7 bases agree with TRBD1. From germline, CDR1 is KGHSH and CDR2 LQKENI. The CDR3 runs 16 residues. V lost 0 bases, J lost 4 bases, and 6 bases stayed unmatched. The DNA for the CDR3 is TGTGCCAGCTCACCACCCGGCTCAGGGGGAAATCAGCCCCAGCATTTT. Protein product: CASSPPGSGGNQPQHF.